The source of this T cell receptor beta chain is a study of identical twins. General study results and limits: Cord blood beta clonotypes that were abundant carried fewer insertions, and memory repertoires showed no such trend.

With regard to this clonotype: The antigen is undetermined.

A single record per CDR3 protein comes from TCRdb applying MiXCR to the 5' RACE reads. The sample shows hundreds of thousands of distinct CDR3 sequences, roughly 8.6% of them seen only once. All donors comprised healthy Caucasians. The CDR3 runs to 13 residues. V was clipped by 7 bases and J by 5 bases, with 12 bases between them. This sample also belongs to another study, concerning yellow fever vaccine responses in identical twins.

Sequencing was carried out using memory (CD45RO+) T cells sorted from blood. The chain links TRBV6-7 to TRBJ2-1, with D unclear. TRBV6-7 is identified as an open reading frame with a role that is uncertain. The sequence was collected from a woman younger than 30 in good health. The CDR3 region is CASKLRPHNEQFF. DNA of the CDR3: TGTGCCAGCAAGCTCAGGCCGCACAATGAGCAGTTCTTC.